Presented here are 8 T cell receptor beta chains from one specimen sequenced in a study of T cells in Graves' hyperthyroidism and ophthalmopathy. Amplification targeted TCR beta CDR3 regions from RNA transcripts. The TCR CDR3 first-round RT-PCR relied on the HTBI primer set. TCRdb reprocessed the multiplex PCR reads via MiXCR and lists one record per CDR3 protein. The table shows roughly 700,000 distinct CDR3 sequences, with just over 35% occurring only once. Sequencing was performed on blood. The receptors were gathered from a middle-aged woman with Graves' hyperthyroidism.

Concerning this clonotype itself: This could be a read error, since a much larger clone is one nucleotide away. The gene calls are TRBV2 and TRBJ1-5; D unresolved. Germline V gene sequence: CDR1 SNHLY, CDR2 FYNNEI. Trimming stripped 3 bases from V and 3 bases from J, with 6 bases between. The length of the CDR3 is 13 residues. CDR3 coding DNA: TGTGCCAGCAGTGAGGAGTTCAATCAGCCCCAGCATTTT. It specifies CASSEEFNQPQHF.

This clonotype was seen only a few times. J is TRBJ2-7 and V is TRBV20-1; D is unresolved. The CDR3 is 11 residues long. The V gene's germline CDR1 is DFQATT and CDR2 SNEGSKA (reference sequence). Deletions cut 0 bases from V and 7 bases from J, with 7 bases between. In DNA, the CDR3 is TGCAGTGCTAGAGATGGCTTGGAGCAGTACTTC. Residues: CSARDGLEQYF.

V is TRBV12-3 or TRBV12-4 and J is TRBJ1-5; D is perhaps TRBD1 (5 bases). This CDR3 comprises 16 residues. V was pared by 6 bases and J by 7 bases, with 22 bases between. CDR3 DNA: TGTGCCAGCAGCTTGGGTTCGGGGGGGGAGGGACAGCCCCAGCATTTT. Translation: CASSLGSGGEGQPQHF.

This clonotype was counted ten times or more. The V call is TRBV7-9, the J call TRBJ2-7, with no clear D. Germline V gene data show CDR1 as SEHNR and CDR2 as FQNEAQ (reference sequence). The V end was cut by 4 bases, the J end by 3 bases, with 7 bases between. The CDR3 has 12 residues. The DNA of the CDR3 is TGTGCCAGCAGCTCCCGCCTCTACGAGCAGTACTTC. The encoded protein is CASSSRLYEQYF.

Many counts were recorded for this clonotype. The genes are TRBV7-9 and TRBJ1-6; the D gene is possibly TRBD1 (6 bases). V lost 3 bases and J lost 7, with 10 bases in between. The CDR3 covers 14 residues. The germline V gene has CDR1 SEHNR and CDR2 FQNEAQ (reference sequence). CDR3 residues: CASSFGGRNSPLHF. The CDR3 DNA reads TGTGCCAGCAGCTTCGGGGGCAGGAATTCACCCCTCCACTTT.

The chain couples TRBV5-1 to TRBJ2-7; D is undetermined. Trimming left V 4 bases short and J 7 bases short, with 12 bases between. Germline V lookup: CDR1 SGHRS, CDR2 YFSETQ. This CDR3 region has 12 residues. The CDR3 DNA follows: TGCGCCAGCAGCCGACCCGCCCGAGAGCAGTACTTC. Protein sequence: CASSRPAREQYF.

This clonotype has a count of ten or more. This chain uses TRBV11-2 with TRBJ1-4; 8 bases align to TRBD1. Trimming took 0 bases from V and 8 from J; bases not matched to a gene: 14. The germline CDR1 and CDR2 sequences are SGHAT and FQNNGV. This CDR3 has 18 amino acids. The CDR3, as DNA: TGTGCCAGCAGCTTAGATCGGGGGACAGGACGATTTTCGGAAAAACTGTTTTTT. It encodes CASSLDRGTGRFSEKLFF.

As regards this clonotype: One junction end disagrees with the germline gene, perhaps due to a read error. V and J are TRBV19 and TRBJ2-2, with TRBD1 identical over 10 bases. Germline V CDR1 and CDR2: LNHDA, SQIVND (reference sequence). This CDR3 spans 16 amino acids. In DNA form, the CDR3 reads TGTGCCAGTGGTCCCCGGGACAGGGGAGGCACCGGGGAGCTGTTCTTT. This translates into CASGPRDRGGTGELFF.